These T cell receptor beta chains were read from a single sample in a study of OX40 agonist ivuxolimab in advanced cancers. The table came from immunoSEQ multiplex PCR; TCRdb's copy has only in-frame clones and leaves some out. The data show about 25,000 clones, just over 85% seen once. The specimen comprised CD4+ or CD8+ T cells sorted from blood, sampled in a trial of the OX40 agonist ivuxolimab. The receptor set was obtained from an adult with an advanced solid tumor such as melanoma, head and neck, liver or kidney cancer. Both conserved end residues are part of each CDR3. The D gene is left open where the match is weak. Some rows mark clone size as missing; the rest say once, few, many or name a class of expanded clone.

D,J,size,V,DNA,CDR3
NA,TRBJ1-2,NA,TRBV5-1,TGCGCCAGCAGCTTGGAACAGGGAAACTATGGCTACACCTTC,CASSLEQGNYGYTF
TRBD1,TRBJ2-7,NA,TRBV12-5,TGTGCTAGTGGTTTGGTAAGGACAGGGGAGTGGTACGAGCAGTACTTC,CASGLVRTGEWYEQYF
NA,TRBJ2-7,NA,TRBV28,TGTGCCAGCAGCCTCGGGCAGATCTACGAGCAGTACTTC,CASSLGQIYEQYF
NA,TRBJ2-2,NA,TRBV18,TGTGCCAGCTCACCACCGGGTCCGAACACCGGGGAGCTGTTTTTT,CASSPPGPNTGELFF
TRBD1,TRBJ2-7,NA,TRBV27,TGTGCCAGCAGTTTAGCCGGGACAGGGGGGTACGAGCAGTACTTC,CASSLAGTGGYEQYF
NA,TRBJ1-2,NA,TRBV9,TGTGCCAGCAGCGTAGCTCAGACTAACTATGGCTACACCTTC,CASSVAQTNYGYTF
NA,TRBJ2-1,NA,TRBV2,TGTGCCAGCAGCCTCGGGGGAGGGGGTAGAAATGAGCAGTTCTTC,CASSLGGGGRNEQFF
NA,TRBJ2-7,NA,TRBV7-8,TGTGCCAGCCGGGAGTCCTCGGGACAGTTCTACGAGCAGTACTTC,CASRESSGQFYEQYF
NA,TRBJ2-5,NA,TRBV7-7,TGCGCTAGCAGCTTATGGGGGGTGGAGACCCAGTACTTC,CASSLWGVETQYF
NA,TRBJ1-3,few,TRBV29-1,TGCAGCGTGACAGTCCCTGGAAACACCATATATTTT,CSVTVPGNTIYF
NA,TRBJ1-3,NA,TRBV11-2,TGTGCCAGCAGCCACAGGGAAAGTGGAAACACCATATATTTT,CASSHRESGNTIYF
NA,TRBJ2-1,NA,TRBV28,TGTGCCAGCAGTTTGGGAATAGAGGGATGGGGTGAGCAGTTCTTC,CASSLGIEGWGEQFF
NA,TRBJ2-1,NA,TRBV5-1,TGCGCCAGCAGCACAAAATACAATGAGCAGTTCTTC,CASSTKYNEQFF
NA,TRBJ2-7,NA,TRBV11-2,TGTGCCAGCAGCTTACGGCAGGCCTACGAGCAGTACTTC,CASSLRQAYEQYF
NA,TRBJ2-2,NA,TRBV6-5,TGTGCCAGCAGTTACAAGGAACCTGGGGACACCGGGGAGCTGTTTTTT,CASSYKEPGDTGELFF
NA,TRBJ1-5,once,TRBV6-4,TGTGCCAGCAGTCCAGACGGAGGGTATCAGCCCCAGCATTTT,CASSPDGGYQPQHF
TRBD2,TRBJ2-2,NA,TRBV5-1,TGCGCCAGCAGCGAGGGACTAGCGGGGACCACCGGGGAGCTGTTTTTT,CASSEGLAGTTGELFF
NA,TRBJ1-3,NA,TRBV6-1,TGTGCCACCCTCTCCGGACGAATGTTTTTGGACACCATATATTTT,CATLSGRMFLDTIYF
TRBD1,TRBJ2-7,NA,TRBV6-6,TGTGCCAGCAGTTGGGGCCAGGGGGCCTACGAGCAGTACTTC,CASSWGQGAYEQYF
NA,TRBJ2-7,once,TRBV5-1,TGCGCCAGCAGCTTAGGGGTAGGGTACGAGCAGTACTTC,CASSLGVGYEQYF
NA,TRBJ2-5,NA,TRBV13,TGTGCCAGCAGCCTCCAGGGTGAAGAGACCCAGTACTTC,CASSLQGEETQYF
TRBD1,TRBJ1-2,many,TRBV13,TGTGCCAGCAGCCAGGGGACAGGGGACTATGGCTACACCTTC,CASSQGTGDYGYTF
NA,TRBJ1-5,NA,TRBV29-1,TGCAGCGTCCAGTCAGGGATGGGGCAGCCCCAGCATTTT,CSVQSGMGQPQHF
NA,TRBJ1-5,NA,TRBV2,TGTGCCAGCAGTGCCTTTCCGGACAGCATGCGCAATCAGCCCCAGCATTTT,CASSAFPDSMRNQPQHF
TRBD2,TRBJ2-3,NA,TRBV25-1,TGTGCCAGCAGTGAATTGATAGCGGGGCCCACAGATACGCAGTATTTT,CASSELIAGPTDTQYF
TRBD1,TRBJ2-7,NA,TRBV9,TGTGCCAGCAGCGTCTCAATGGCCGGGACAGGGTCTGACGAGCAGTACTTC,CASSVSMAGTGSDEQYF
NA,TRBJ2-2,NA,TRBV9,TGTGCCAGCAGCGGGGGGAACACCGGGGAGCTGTTTTTT,CASSGGNTGELFF
TRBD1,TRBJ1-1,NA,TRBV10-1,TGCGCCAGCAGTTCTGACAGGGGAGGAAAGAACACTGAAGCTTTCTTT,CASSSDRGGKNTEAFF
TRBD2,TRBJ2-1,NA,TRBV19,TGTGCCAGTAGTCTGACTAGCGGGGGCGGCGATGAGCAGTTCTTC,CASSLTSGGGDEQFF
NA,TRBJ1-1,NA,TRBV9,TGTGCCAGCAGCCCCAGCGGAGAGCATACTGAAGCTTTCTTT,CASSPSGEHTEAFF
NA,TRBJ1-6,NA,TRBV28,TGTGCCAGCAGTTTACGGGGGGGCAGGGGCCATTCACCCCTCCACTTT,CASSLRGGRGHSPLHF
NA,TRBJ2-7,NA,TRBV29-1,TGCAGCGTTGAAGACCTCGACGGCAGTTCGGGAGATTACGAGCAGTACTTC,CSVEDLDGSSGDYEQYF
NA,TRBJ1-5,NA,TRBV6-1,TGTGCCAGCAGCCTGTACCCTAACGAGGATCAGCCCCAGCATTTT,CASSLYPNEDQPQHF
NA,TRBJ1-2,NA,TRBV5-4,TGTGCCACCTCCTTGTGGGGATCTAACTATGGCTACACCTTC,CATSLWGSNYGYTF